This is a list of T cell receptor beta chains from one sample in a study of cytomegalovirus exposure and HLA in healthy donors. Produced via immunoSEQ multiplex PCR; TCRdb's table is partial and in-frame only. Here the sample spans 150,000 to 200,000 clones, about 84% being singletons. The sequenced sample was PBMCs. Every receptor here comes from a man aged 50-60 years in good health and CMV-seropositive. Both conserved end residues are part of each CDR3. The D gene is left open where the match is weak. Clone size is shown for a subset of rows, as once, few, many or a class of expanded clone.

abundance: .
j_gene: TRBJ1-5
v_gene: TRBV25-1
len: 14
d_gene: .
CDR3aa: CASSVYRDNQPQHF
CDR3nt: TGTGCCAGCAGTGTGTACAGGGATAATCAGCCCCAGCATTTT

abundance: .
j_gene: TRBJ2-1
v_gene: TRBV28
len: 13
d_gene: TRBD2
CDR3aa: CASRLAGANEQFF
CDR3nt: TGTGCCAGTCGACTAGCGGGGGCCAATGAGCAGTTCTTC

abundance: .
j_gene: TRBJ2-7
v_gene: TRBV18
len: 13
d_gene: .
CDR3aa: CASSRAQGYEQYF
CDR3nt: TGTGCCAGCTCACGCGCCCAGGGCTACGAGCAGTACTTC

abundance: .
j_gene: TRBJ1-2
v_gene: TRBV10-2
len: 13
d_gene: TRBD1
CDR3aa: CASSPTGVNGYTF
CDR3nt: TGCGCCAGCAGTCCGACAGGGGTCAATGGCTACACCTTC

abundance: .
j_gene: TRBJ2-5
v_gene: TRBV7-2
len: 14
d_gene: TRBD2
CDR3aa: CASSTGTSRETQYF
CDR3nt: TGTGCCAGCAGCACAGGGACTAGTCGGGAGACCCAGTACTTC

abundance: .
j_gene: TRBJ2-7
v_gene: TRBV7-2
len: 15
d_gene: TRBD2
CDR3aa: CASSLSLAGDYEQYF
CDR3nt: TGTGCCAGCAGCTTAAGCCTAGCGGGGGACTACGAGCAGTACTTC

abundance: .
j_gene: TRBJ1-5
v_gene: TRBV6-5
len: 15
d_gene: TRBD1
CDR3aa: CASSIDRGSNQPQHF
CDR3nt: TGTGCCAGCTCAATCGACAGGGGGAGCAATCAGCCCCAGCATTTT

abundance: .
j_gene: TRBJ1-4
v_gene: TRBV19
len: 14
d_gene: .
CDR3aa: CASSDRDNSEKLFF
CDR3nt: TGTGCCAGTAGCGACCGGGACAACTCGGAAAAACTGTTTTTT

abundance: few
j_gene: TRBJ2-1
v_gene: TRBV11-1
len: 15
d_gene: .
CDR3aa: CASSSGTGSHNEQFF
CDR3nt: TGTGCCAGCAGCTCCGGTACAGGGTCTCACAATGAGCAGTTCTTC

abundance: .
j_gene: TRBJ2-6
v_gene: TRBV9
len: 18
d_gene: .
CDR3aa: CASSVRDTGISGANVLTF
CDR3nt: TGTGCCAGCAGCGTCCGGGACACGGGCATCTCTGGGGCCAACGTCCTGACTTTC

abundance: .
j_gene: TRBJ1-4
v_gene: TRBV5-1
len: 17
d_gene: TRBD1
CDR3aa: CASSPGTGMGTNEKLFF
CDR3nt: TGCGCCAGCAGCCCCGGGACAGGGATGGGCACTAATGAAAAACTGTTTTTT

abundance: .
j_gene: TRBJ1-5
v_gene: TRBV6-6
len: 13
d_gene: .
CDR3aa: CASSYSRQQPQHF
CDR3nt: TGTGCCAGCAGTTACTCCAGACAACAGCCCCAGCATTTT

abundance: .
j_gene: TRBJ2-3
v_gene: TRBV7-2
len: 16
d_gene: .
CDR3aa: CASSRTGGTSTDTQYF
CDR3nt: TGTGCCAGCAGCCGAACGGGCGGGACTAGCACAGATACGCAGTATTTT

abundance: once
j_gene: TRBJ2-1
v_gene: TRBV7-2
len: 16
d_gene: TRBD2
CDR3aa: CASSLSWGGSYNEQFF
CDR3nt: TGTGCCAGCAGCCTCTCATGGGGGGGATCTTACAATGAGCAGTTCTTC

abundance: .
j_gene: TRBJ1-1
v_gene: TRBV20-1
len: 11
d_gene: .
CDR3aa: CSANWYTEAFF
CDR3nt: TGCAGTGCAAACTGGTACACTGAAGCTTTCTTT

abundance: .
j_gene: TRBJ1-2
v_gene: TRBV29-1
len: 13
d_gene: .
CDR3aa: CSVGEGGLYGYTF
CDR3nt: TGCAGCGTTGGAGAGGGAGGGCTGTATGGCTACACCTTC

abundance: .
j_gene: TRBJ2-2
v_gene: TRBV6-1
len: 13
d_gene: .
CDR3aa: CASTRQGSGELFF
CDR3nt: TGTGCCAGCACCCGCCAGGGGTCCGGGGAGCTGTTTTTT

abundance: .
j_gene: TRBJ2-5
v_gene: TRBV7-3
len: 15
d_gene: TRBD2
CDR3aa: CASSSSGGFTETQYF
CDR3nt: TGTGCCAGCAGCTCTAGCGGGGGGTTTACAGAGACCCAGTACTTC

abundance: .
j_gene: TRBJ1-1
v_gene: TRBV6-5
len: 15
d_gene: .
CDR3aa: CASSYSEGGRGEAFF
CDR3nt: TGTGCCAGCAGTTACTCTGAGGGAGGTCGGGGGGAAGCTTTCTTT

abundance: .
j_gene: TRBJ1-4
v_gene: TRBV19
len: 14
d_gene: .
CDR3aa: CASSALTVNEKLFF
CDR3nt: TGTGCCAGTAGTGCGTTGACAGTAAATGAAAAACTGTTTTTT

abundance: .
j_gene: TRBJ2-7
v_gene: TRBV4-1
len: 15
d_gene: TRBD2
CDR3aa: CASSHGLAGVSEQYF
CDR3nt: TGCGCCAGCAGCCACGGACTAGCGGGGGTTAGCGAGCAGTACTTC

abundance: .
j_gene: TRBJ1-1
v_gene: TRBV28
len: 12
d_gene: .
CDR3aa: CASSSPGAEAFF
CDR3nt: TGTGCCAGCAGTTCCCCGGGAGCTGAAGCTTTCTTT

abundance: few
j_gene: TRBJ1-4
v_gene: TRBV30
len: 17
d_gene: TRBD1
CDR3aa: CAWSDRDRAPTNEKLFF
CDR3nt: TGTGCCTGGAGTGACCGGGACAGGGCACCCACTAATGAAAAACTGTTTTTT

abundance: .
j_gene: TRBJ2-7
v_gene: TRBV5-5
len: 11
d_gene: .
CDR3aa: CASSPAYEQYF
CDR3nt: TGTGCCAGCAGCCCCGCGTACGAGCAGTACTTC

abundance: .
j_gene: TRBJ2-7
v_gene: TRBV7-9
len: 13
d_gene: TRBD1
CDR3aa: CASSLGTVWKQYF
CDR3nt: TGTGCCAGCAGCTTGGGGACAGTGTGGAAGCAGTACTTC

abundance: few
j_gene: TRBJ2-5
v_gene: TRBV7-3
len: 12
d_gene: TRBD2
CDR3aa: CASSEAGGTQYF
CDR3nt: TGTGCCAGCAGCGAGGCGGGAGGGACCCAGTACTTC

abundance: once
j_gene: TRBJ1-2
v_gene: TRBV6-5
len: 13
d_gene: TRBD1
CDR3aa: CASRSDRDYGYTF
CDR3nt: TGTGCCAGCAGGTCGGACAGGGACTATGGCTACACCTTC

abundance: .
j_gene: TRBJ1-5
v_gene: TRBV28
len: 13
d_gene: .
CDR3aa: CASSLRGYQPQHF
CDR3nt: TGTGCCAGCAGCCTAAGGGGTTATCAGCCCCAGCATTTT

abundance: .
j_gene: TRBJ2-7
v_gene: TRBV7-2
len: 13
d_gene: .
CDR3aa: CASSLVASYEQYF
CDR3nt: TGTGCCAGCAGCTTAGTCGCGTCCTACGAGCAGTACTTC

abundance: .
j_gene: TRBJ2-1
v_gene: TRBV9
len: 19
d_gene: TRBD2
CDR3aa: CASSVVLTLFGLAGDGQFF
CDR3nt: TGTGCCAGCAGCGTTGTATTAACCTTATTCGGACTAGCGGGAGATGGGCAGTTCTTC

abundance: .
j_gene: TRBJ1-2
v_gene: TRBV29-1
len: 13
d_gene: .
CDR3aa: CSVADLRADGYTF
CDR3nt: TGCAGCGTCGCAGACCTGAGGGCCGATGGCTACACCTTC

abundance: .
j_gene: TRBJ2-5
v_gene: TRBV5-1
len: 13
d_gene: TRBD1
CDR3aa: CASSNTGGETQYF
CDR3nt: TGCGCCAGCAGCAATACAGGGGGCGAGACCCAGTACTTC

abundance: .
j_gene: TRBJ2-1
v_gene: TRBV5-1
len: 15
d_gene: .
CDR3aa: CASSLEGSVYNEQFF
CDR3nt: TGCGCCAGCAGCTTGGAGGGGTCGGTCTACAATGAGCAGTTCTTC

abundance: .
j_gene: TRBJ1-4
v_gene: TRBV6-1
len: 14
d_gene: .
CDR3aa: CASSEEGTNEKLFF
CDR3nt: TGTGCCAGCAGTGAGGAGGGGACTAATGAAAAACTGTTTTTT

abundance: .
j_gene: TRBJ1-2
v_gene: TRBV5-1
len: 16
d_gene: .
CDR3aa: CASSLANSNRAYGYTF
CDR3nt: TGCGCCAGCAGCTTGGCCAATAGTAACAGAGCCTATGGCTACACCTTC

abundance: once
j_gene: TRBJ1-4
v_gene: TRBV28
len: 15
d_gene: TRBD1
CDR3aa: CASSLGTGGKVKLFF
CDR3nt: TGTGCCAGCAGTCTAGGGACAGGGGGAAAAGTAAAACTGTTTTTT

abundance: .
j_gene: TRBJ1-6
v_gene: TRBV30
len: 16
d_gene: TRBD1
CDR3aa: CAWEDRGGPYNSPLHF
CDR3nt: TGTGCCTGGGAAGACAGGGGTGGCCCCTATAATTCACCCCTCCACTTT

abundance: .
j_gene: TRBJ1-5
v_gene: TRBV5-1
len: 13
d_gene: .
CDR3aa: CASSLAGDQPQHF
CDR3nt: TGCGCCAGCAGCTTGGCGGGGGATCAGCCCCAGCATTTT